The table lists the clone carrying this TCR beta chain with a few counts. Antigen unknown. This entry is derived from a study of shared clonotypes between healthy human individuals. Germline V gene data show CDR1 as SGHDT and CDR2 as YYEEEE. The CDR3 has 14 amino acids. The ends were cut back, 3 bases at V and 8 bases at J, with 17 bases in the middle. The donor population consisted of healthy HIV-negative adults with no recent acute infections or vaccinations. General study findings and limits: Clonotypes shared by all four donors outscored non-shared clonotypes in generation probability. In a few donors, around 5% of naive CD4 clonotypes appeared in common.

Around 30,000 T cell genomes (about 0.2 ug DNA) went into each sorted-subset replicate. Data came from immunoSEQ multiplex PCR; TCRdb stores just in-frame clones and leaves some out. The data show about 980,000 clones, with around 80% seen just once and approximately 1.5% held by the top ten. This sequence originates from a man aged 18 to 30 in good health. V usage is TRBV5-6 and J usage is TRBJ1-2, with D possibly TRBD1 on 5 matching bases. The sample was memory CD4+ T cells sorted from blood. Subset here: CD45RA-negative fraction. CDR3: CASSSPSGIFGYTF. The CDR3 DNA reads TGTGCCAGCAGCTCCCCGTCAGGGATTTTCGGCTACACCTTC.